These T cell receptor beta chains were read from a single sample in a study of T cell responses to AZD1222 COVID-19 vaccine. Generated by immunoSEQ multiplex PCR, the TCRdb table keeps only in-frame clones and is missing some. The sample shows under 130,000 clones, 88% of them seen only once. The sample consisted of peripheral blood, taken on day 0 of AZD1222 vaccination. The source of these receptors is an adult in good health. Both conserved end residues are part of each CDR3. Each record gives: clone size, D gene, J gene, V gene, CDR3 DNA, CDR3 protein. A D gene is named only where the DNA matches it firmly. Some rows have no size entry. The others give once, few or many, or a class for an expanded clone.

clone_size: .; d_call: TRBD1; j_call: TRBJ2-3; v_call: TRBV2; cdr3_nt: TGTGCCAGCCGCCCAGACAGGGTCAGCACAGATACGCAGTATTTT; cdr3_aa: CASRPDRVSTDTQYF
clone_size: .; d_call: .; j_call: TRBJ2-3; v_call: TRBV30; cdr3_nt: TGTGCCTGGAGTGATGAGGGAATGGGGACAGATACGCAGTATTTT; cdr3_aa: CAWSDEGMGTDTQYF
clone_size: .; d_call: .; j_call: TRBJ2-7; v_call: TRBV15; cdr3_nt: TGTGCCACCAGCAGGGGAAACAGGTCCCCCTCCTACGAGCAGTACTTC; cdr3_aa: CATSRGNRSPSYEQYF
clone_size: .; d_call: .; j_call: TRBJ2-1; v_call: TRBV3-1/TRBV3-2; cdr3_nt: TGTGCCAGCAGCCAGGGTAGGAGCTCCTACAATGAGCAGTTCTTC; cdr3_aa: CASSQGRSSYNEQFF
clone_size: .; d_call: .; j_call: TRBJ2-7; v_call: TRBV25-1; cdr3_nt: TGTGCCAGCCGGGACGGTTTCTCCTACGAGCAGTACTTC; cdr3_aa: CASRDGFSYEQYF
clone_size: .; d_call: TRBD1; j_call: TRBJ2-7; v_call: TRBV6-2/TRBV6-3; cdr3_nt: TGTGCCAGCAGTTACTCTGCGACAGGGCCCCGAACGGACGAGCAGTACTTC; cdr3_aa: CASSYSATGPRTDEQYF
clone_size: .; d_call: .; j_call: TRBJ1-5; v_call: TRBV28; cdr3_nt: TGTGCCAGCAGTTTGCCGGACAATCAGCCCCAGCATTTT; cdr3_aa: CASSLPDNQPQHF
clone_size: few; d_call: .; j_call: TRBJ1-1; v_call: TRBV7-2; cdr3_nt: TGTGCCAGCAGCTCCCGCCAGACTCTGAACACTGAAGCTTTCTTT; cdr3_aa: CASSSRQTLNTEAFF
clone_size: .; d_call: TRBD1; j_call: TRBJ2-2; v_call: TRBV11-2; cdr3_nt: TGTGCCAGCAGCTTAGGCCCTCCGGGACAGGGGATATCGGGCGGGGAGCTGTTTTTT; cdr3_aa: CASSLGPPGQGISGGELFF
clone_size: .; d_call: .; j_call: TRBJ1-2; v_call: TRBV4-3; cdr3_nt: TGCGCCAGCAGCCTAGACGGAAGCAATGGCTACACCTTC; cdr3_aa: CASSLDGSNGYTF
clone_size: .; d_call: TRBD2; j_call: TRBJ2-2; v_call: TRBV7-2; cdr3_nt: TGTGCCAGCAGCCCGACTAGCGGGCACGCGAACACCGGGGAGCTGTTTTTT; cdr3_aa: CASSPTSGHANTGELFF
clone_size: few; d_call: TRBD2; j_call: TRBJ2-3; v_call: TRBV7-9; cdr3_nt: TGTGCCAGCAGCAAAGGGGACTACCCCACAGATACGCAGTATTTT; cdr3_aa: CASSKGDYPTDTQYF
clone_size: .; d_call: .; j_call: TRBJ1-5; v_call: TRBV29-1; cdr3_nt: TGCAGCGTCGCACCGGGGACAAAGAATCAGCCCCAGCATTTT; cdr3_aa: CSVAPGTKNQPQHF
clone_size: .; d_call: TRBD2; j_call: TRBJ2-7; v_call: TRBV25-1; cdr3_nt: TGTGCCAGCAGTTCTAGCGGGAGGAGGTACGAGCAGTACTTC; cdr3_aa: CASSSSGRRYEQYF
clone_size: .; d_call: .; j_call: TRBJ2-2; v_call: TRBV19; cdr3_nt: TGTGCCAGTAGTATAGCGGAAGGATTCGGGGAGCTGTTTTTT; cdr3_aa: CASSIAEGFGELFF
clone_size: .; d_call: .; j_call: TRBJ2-2; v_call: TRBV5-1; cdr3_nt: TGCGCCAGCAGACAAGGCTCCGCGAACACCGGGGAGCTGTTTTTT; cdr3_aa: CASRQGSANTGELFF
clone_size: .; d_call: .; j_call: TRBJ1-1; v_call: TRBV9; cdr3_nt: TGTGCCAGCAGCCCCCGCTTGACAGTATCTGAAGCTTTCTTT; cdr3_aa: CASSPRLTVSEAFF
clone_size: .; d_call: .; j_call: TRBJ1-6; v_call: TRBV3-1/TRBV3-2; cdr3_nt: TGTGCCAGCAGCCAAAGACAGCCTCCTAATAATTCACCCCTCCACTTT; cdr3_aa: CASSQRQPPNNSPLHF
clone_size: .; d_call: .; j_call: TRBJ2-7; v_call: TRBV5-4; cdr3_nt: TGTGCCAGCAGCTTGGCCGCGCATACTACCTCCTACGAGCAGTACTTC; cdr3_aa: CASSLAAHTTSYEQYF
clone_size: .; d_call: .; j_call: TRBJ2-1; v_call: TRBV9; cdr3_nt: TGTGCCAGCAGCGTGGGTATGAGCTCCTACAATGAGCAGTTCTTC; cdr3_aa: CASSVGMSSYNEQFF
clone_size: medium-sized; d_call: .; j_call: TRBJ1-5; v_call: TRBV11-2; cdr3_nt: TGTGCCAGCAGCTTAGATGGAGGGCAGCCCCAGCATTTT; cdr3_aa: CASSLDGGQPQHF
clone_size: .; d_call: TRBD2; j_call: TRBJ2-2; v_call: TRBV3-1/TRBV3-2; cdr3_nt: TGTGCCAGCAGCCAAGAATGGTTACTAGCGGGAGTGACCGGGGAGCTGTTTTTT; cdr3_aa: CASSQEWLLAGVTGELFF
clone_size: .; d_call: .; j_call: TRBJ1-2; v_call: TRBV5-1; cdr3_nt: TGCGCCAGCAGCGACCAGGGAAGCGGCTACACCTTC; cdr3_aa: CASSDQGSGYTF
clone_size: .; d_call: TRBD2; j_call: TRBJ2-3; v_call: TRBV20-1; cdr3_nt: TGCAGTGCTAGTCTTTTCGGGAGGAGCACAGATACGCAGTATTTT; cdr3_aa: CSASLFGRSTDTQYF
clone_size: .; d_call: .; j_call: TRBJ2-1; v_call: TRBV5-8; cdr3_nt: TGTGCCAGCAGCTTGATTGGGGAATCCTACAATGAGCAGTTCTTC; cdr3_aa: CASSLIGESYNEQFF
clone_size: .; d_call: .; j_call: TRBJ2-7; v_call: TRBV28; cdr3_nt: TGTGCCAGCAGCGGAAACGGATACGAGCAGTACTTC; cdr3_aa: CASSGNGYEQYF
clone_size: .; d_call: .; j_call: TRBJ2-1; v_call: TRBV3-1/TRBV3-2; cdr3_nt: TGTGCCAGCAGCCAGTCGGGTGGTGAGCAGTTCTTC; cdr3_aa: CASSQSGGEQFF
clone_size: .; d_call: .; j_call: TRBJ1-2; v_call: TRBV5-1; cdr3_nt: TGCGCCAGCAGCTTGGAAGGGGTAGGCTATGGCTACACCTTC; cdr3_aa: CASSLEGVGYGYTF
clone_size: .; d_call: TRBD2; j_call: TRBJ2-1; v_call: TRBV7-4; cdr3_nt: TGTGCCAGCAGCCGCGGGAGCTCCCACAATGAGCAGTTCTTC; cdr3_aa: CASSRGSSHNEQFF
clone_size: .; d_call: .; j_call: TRBJ2-3; v_call: TRBV7-9; cdr3_nt: TGTGCCAGCAGCTTAGCGTGGGACACAGATACGCAGTATTTT; cdr3_aa: CASSLAWDTDTQYF
clone_size: .; d_call: .; j_call: TRBJ1-1; v_call: TRBV7-3; cdr3_nt: TGTGCCAGCGCGAAGGGGGGCATGAACACTGAAGCTTTCTTT; cdr3_aa: CASAKGGMNTEAFF
clone_size: .; d_call: .; j_call: TRBJ2-1; v_call: TRBV27; cdr3_nt: TGTGCCAGCAGTTCTGGCTATGAGCAGTTCTTC; cdr3_aa: CASSSGYEQFF
clone_size: .; d_call: .; j_call: TRBJ1-6; v_call: TRBV28; cdr3_nt: TGTGCCAGCATAGCGTCAGTGTATAATTCACCCCTCCACTTT; cdr3_aa: CASIASVYNSPLHF
clone_size: .; d_call: .; j_call: TRBJ2-2; v_call: TRBV19; cdr3_nt: TGTGCCAGCTGGCCGGGGACCGGGACAACCGGGGAGCTGTTTTTT; cdr3_aa: CASWPGTGTTGELFF
clone_size: .; d_call: .; j_call: TRBJ1-6; v_call: TRBV30; cdr3_nt: TGTGCCTGGAGAATTGGGGTTGGTTCACCCCTCCACTTT; cdr3_aa: CAWRIGVGSPLHF
clone_size: .; d_call: .; j_call: TRBJ2-5; v_call: TRBV5-1; cdr3_nt: TGCGCCAGCAGCTTCCGGGGCCAAGAGACCCAGTACTTC; cdr3_aa: CASSFRGQETQYF
clone_size: once; d_call: .; j_call: TRBJ2-5; v_call: TRBV7-7; cdr3_nt: TGTGCTAGCAGCCCGCTTAGTCAAGAGACCCAGTACTTC; cdr3_aa: CASSPLSQETQYF
clone_size: .; d_call: TRBD1; j_call: TRBJ1-1; v_call: TRBV7-3; cdr3_nt: TGTGCCAGCAGCTTAGGGGACAGGGACCAAGCTTTCTTT; cdr3_aa: CASSLGDRDQAFF
clone_size: .; d_call: TRBD2; j_call: TRBJ2-1; v_call: TRBV3-1/TRBV3-2; cdr3_nt: TGTGCCAGCAGCCACCTAGCGGGAGGTAATGAGCAGTTCTTC; cdr3_aa: CASSHLAGGNEQFF
clone_size: .; d_call: TRBD1; j_call: TRBJ2-1; v_call: TRBV5-1; cdr3_nt: TGCGCCAGCAGCTTACAGGGGGCCTCACCGGATGAGCAGTTCTTC; cdr3_aa: CASSLQGASPDEQFF